This T cell receptor (beta chain) was retrieved from a study of beta chain features in type 1 diabetes. Sort purity for all populations was recorded as exceeding 98%. Study observations and caveats: There was no resolution here of whether HLA type influences TCRB rearrangement. A potential PCR bias toward shorter templates would be equal in patient and control samples. Relative to healthy donors, patients appeared to have naive, central memory and Treg TCRB repertoires that were more similar. TCRB CDR3s from Type 1 diabetes patients were moderately but significantly shorter in all four CD4+ subsets.

Reverse transcription of all isolated RNA meant that expressed TCRB transcripts were sequenced. Sequencing was performed with immunoSEQ multiplex PCR; in TCRdb, only in-frame clones are kept and a portion is missing. The data hold about 150,000 clones, with around 8% observed a single time. About this clone itself: Its antigen remains unknown.

Trimming took off 2 bases at V and 5 bases at J, with 10 bases between the two ends. From germline, CDR1 is SGHRS and CDR2 YFSETQ. This CDR3 region has 13 residues. The sequenced sample consisted of central memory CD4+ T cells from blood. This rearrangement joins TRBV5-1 to TRBJ1-1, with D possibly TRBD1 on 6 matching bases. The TCR was taken from a woman aged 40 to 50 with type 1 diabetes. CDR3 nucleotides: TGCGCCAGCAGCTTTAGCAGGGGAACTGAAGCTTTCTTT. It is translated as CASSFSRGTEAFF.